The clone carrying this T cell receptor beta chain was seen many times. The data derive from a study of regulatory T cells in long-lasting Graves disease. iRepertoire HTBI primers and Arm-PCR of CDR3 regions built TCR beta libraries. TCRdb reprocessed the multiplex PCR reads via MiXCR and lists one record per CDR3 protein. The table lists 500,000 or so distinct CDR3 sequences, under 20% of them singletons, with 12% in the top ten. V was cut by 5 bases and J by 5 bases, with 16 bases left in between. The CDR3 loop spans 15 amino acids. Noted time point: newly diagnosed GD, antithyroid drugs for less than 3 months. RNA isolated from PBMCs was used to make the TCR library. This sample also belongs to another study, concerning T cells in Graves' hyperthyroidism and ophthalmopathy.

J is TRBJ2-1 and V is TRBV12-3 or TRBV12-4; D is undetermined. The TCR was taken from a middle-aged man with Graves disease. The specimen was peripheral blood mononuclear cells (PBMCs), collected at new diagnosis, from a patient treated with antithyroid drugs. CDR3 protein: CASSPVGLHNNEQFF. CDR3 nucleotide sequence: TGTGCCAGCAGTCCCGTGGGTCTACATAACAATGAGCAGTTCTTC.